This TCR beta chain is drawn from a study of early T cells in non-severe SARS-CoV-2 infection. Overall study: Sequencing input comprised bulk RNA from unsorted whole blood; chain pairing was not available.

This clonotype was picked up many times. Unique molecular identifiers were affixed to single, distinct cDNA molecules. A single record per CDR3 protein comes from TCRdb applying MiXCR to the 5' RACE reads. Of some 25,000 distinct CDR3 sequences in the sample, roughly 5.4% were seen once. Between the trimmed V and J ends, which lost 5 bases and 6 bases, there was a span of 16 bases. This CDR3 region has 14 residues. Germline V gene data show CDR1 as SGHAT and CDR2 as FQNNGV. The V gene is TRBV11-2, the J gene TRBJ1-1; unclear D gene. Sequences were obtained from whole blood. This TCR was sampled from an adult who was a healthcare worker with PCR-confirmed SARS-CoV-2 infection or an uninfected control (not recorded which). The CDR3 reads CASSPEAWSPEAFF. DNA for the CDR3: TGTGCCAGCAGCCCCGAAGCCTGGAGTCCTGAAGCTTTCTTT.